This is a list of T cell receptor beta chains from one sample in a study of blood T cell repertoires in COVID-19. Profiled with immunoSEQ multiplex PCR; TCRdb holds only in-frame clones, not every one. The data show about 170,000 clones, about 89% seen once. Sequencing was done on a sample of PBMCs or T cells enriched from blood (not recorded which). These receptors were obtained from a woman aged 18-30 years who had recovered from COVID-19. CDR3s include the opening cysteine and the closing phenylalanine or tryptophan.

>TRBJ2-3|TRBV19
CASSIKHRGADTQYF
>TRBJ2-7|TRBV19
CASSQQGIPYEQYF
>TRBJ2-7|TRBV7-5
CARSLGVTSDSYEQYF
>TRBJ2-2|TRBV27
CASRGTFTGELFF
>TRBJ2-7|TRBV6-2/TRBV6-3
CASSYSSGFYEQYF
>TRBJ1-1|TRBV10-3
CAIRGGNTEAFF
>TRBJ1-6|TRBV3-1/TRBV3-2
CASSQVQGGSPLHF
>TRBJ1-1|TRBV27
CASSLLGPNTEAFF
>TRBJ1-4|TRBV11-2
CASSLTGGDEKLFF
>TRBJ1-2|TRBV4-3
CASSQEPPGGAHYGYTF
>TRBJ2-5|TRBV5-6
CASNKLAGGGEETQYF
>TRBJ2-1|TRBV7-9
CASSLEQRGNEQFF
>TRBJ1-5|TRBV27
CASRKGGQPQHF
>TRBJ2-2|TRBV3-1/TRBV3-2
CASRPGLADGELFF
>TRBJ1-5|TRBV6-2/TRBV6-3
CASSLTGGNQPQHF
>TRBJ2-3|TRBV27
CASSLLGGPAADTQYF
>TRBJ1-2|TRBV21-1
CANLLTVFGGYTF
>TRBJ1-4|TRBV27
CASSFLSATNEKLFF
>TRBJ2-7|TRBV5-5
CASSGGLAVYSYEQYF
>TRBJ1-3|TRBV19
CASSNGRKGYIGNTIYF
>TRBJ2-3|TRBV6-4
CASSSIAGSADTQYF